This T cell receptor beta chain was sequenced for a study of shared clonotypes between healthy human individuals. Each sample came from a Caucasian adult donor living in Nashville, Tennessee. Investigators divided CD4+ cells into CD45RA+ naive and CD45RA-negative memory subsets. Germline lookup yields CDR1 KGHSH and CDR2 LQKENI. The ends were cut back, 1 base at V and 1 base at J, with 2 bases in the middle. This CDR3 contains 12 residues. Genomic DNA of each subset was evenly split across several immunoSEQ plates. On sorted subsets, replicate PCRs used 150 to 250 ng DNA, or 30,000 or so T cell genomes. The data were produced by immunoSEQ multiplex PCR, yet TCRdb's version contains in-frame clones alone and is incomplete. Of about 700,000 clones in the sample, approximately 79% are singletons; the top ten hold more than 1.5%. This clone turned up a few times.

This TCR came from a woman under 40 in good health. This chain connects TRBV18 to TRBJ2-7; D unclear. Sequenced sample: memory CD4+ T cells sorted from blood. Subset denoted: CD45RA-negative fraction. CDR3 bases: TGTGCCAGCTCACCACAGTCCTACGAGCAGTACTTC. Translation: CASSPQSYEQYF.